This T cell receptor (beta chain) originates from a study of blood T cells in healthy people across ages. Whole-study context: Capturing about one barcoded beta molecule per two T cells was achieved by template switching.

Alongside a J-beta primer mix, a sample-barcoded 5' primer served in a second PCR lasting roughly 7 to 11 cycles. TCRdb re-called the 5' RACE reads through MiXCR, storing one row per CDR3 protein. The data contain 1.5 million to 1.8 million distinct CDR3 sequences, roughly 43% of them singletons. CDR3 length: 15 residues. The germline V gene has CDR1 SEHNR and CDR2 FQNEAQ (reference sequence). Details on this clonotype: Its antigen is unidentified.

Study results and limitations: Any conclusive comparison of naive versus antigen-experienced cells was prevented by using unsorted PBMCs.

This chain connects TRBV7-9 to TRBJ2-7, with 13 bases lining up with TRBD2. The end of the DNA aligns better with TRBJ2-5, so the J call may be wrong. This clonotype was obtained from a woman between 18 and 29 years old in good health. The sample was blood. The CDR3 nucleotides read TGTGCCAGCAGCCACGGGACTAGCGGGGAAGAGACCCAGTACTTC. It translates to CASSHGTSGEETQYF.